This entry lists 23 T cell receptor beta chains sequenced from one sample in a study of shared clonotypes between healthy human individuals. Only in-frame clones appear in the TCRdb table, and some are missing; sequencing was by immunoSEQ multiplex PCR. The table shows around 1.1 million clones, with 75% to 85% occurring only once. The sequenced sample consisted of memory CD4+ T cells from PBMCs. Subset here: CD45RA-negative fraction. Source of these receptors: a man aged 18-30 years in good health. Some clones in this sample may be carry-over from other donors' samples.

The J gene is TRBJ2-2, the V gene TRBV5-1; the D gene is possibly TRBD1 (6 bases). The germline V and J ends were trimmed by 2 bases and 6 bases, with 14 bases remaining between them. This CDR3 is 15 amino acids long. The germline gives CDR1 SGHRS, CDR2 YFSETQ. The CDR3 coding sequence is TGCGCCAGCAGCTTCGGCCAGGGGATGGCCGGGGAGCTGTTTTTT. The encoded protein is CASSFGQGMAGELFF.

The rearrangement joins TRBV5-4 to TRBJ2-1; D unclear. CDR1 and CDR2 (germline): SGHNT, YYREEE (reference sequence). CDR3 length equals 14 residues. V dropped 1 base and J dropped 7 bases, with 12 bases sitting between them. CDR3 region: CASSLRLGTNEQFF. The CDR3 DNA reads TGTGCCAGCAGCTTGCGGCTAGGCACGAATGAGCAGTTCTTC.

This chain connects TRBV2 to TRBJ1-2; D remains ambiguous. Trimming removed 2 bases at V and 6 bases at J, with 7 bases between. Germline V CDR1 and CDR2: SNHLY, FYNNEI. CDR3 length equals 12 residues. This CDR3 reads CASSEWQNGYTF. For the CDR3, the DNA is TGTGCCAGCAGTGAATGGCAGAATGGCTACACCTTC.

The chain combines TRBV5-1 with TRBJ2-1, with 9 bases fitting TRBD2. V lost 0 bases to trimming and J lost 6 bases; unmatched junction nucleotides: 7. Germline V gene sequence: CDR1 SGHRS, CDR2 YFSETQ. The CDR3 is 16 amino acids. The CDR3 region is CASSLGLAGVANEQFF. In DNA form, the CDR3 reads TGCGCCAGCAGCTTGGGTTTAGCGGGAGTCGCCAATGAGCAGTTCTTC.

The chain has TRBV9 and TRBJ1-4, with a weak D call TRBD1 (6 bases). The CDR3 extends over 15 amino acids. Trimming stripped 0 bases from V and 7 bases from J, with 13 bases between. The germline CDR1 and CDR2 sequences are SGDLS and YYNGEE. CDR3 coding DNA: TGTGCCAGCAGCGTAGAGGGTCTGGGGGCTGAAAAACTGTTTTTT. As protein: CASSVEGLGAEKLFF.

In its sample, this clone was seen once. This chain uses TRBV5-8 with TRBJ2-3; D gene ambiguous. The CDR3 runs to 12 residues. V lost 6 bases to trimming and J lost 6 bases, with 11 bases between them. In germline, CDR1 is SGHTS, CDR2 YDEGEE. CDR3 amino acids: CASTLLEDTQYF. In DNA form, the CDR3 reads TGTGCCAGCACCTTATTGGAGGATACGCAGTATTTT.

The CDR3 sequence: CASSFRDSEAFF. CDR3 bases: TGTGCCAGCAGCTTCAGGGACTCTGAAGCTTTCTTT. This chain joins TRBV2 and TRBJ1-1; maybe TRBD1 (5 bases). V was clipped by 6 bases and J by 6 bases, with 11 bases between them. The germline CDR1 and CDR2 sequences are SNHLY and FYNNEI. This CDR3 has 12 residues.

V gene TRBV27 combines with J gene TRBJ2-3; 8 bases fit TRBD2. V was pared by 4 bases and J by 5 bases, with 17 bases of the junction left unmatched. Germline V CDR1 and CDR2: MNHEY, SMNVEV (reference sequence). There are 18 residues in the CDR3. CDR3 protein: CASSSLLGTSKVRDTQYF. CDR3 in DNA: TGTGCCAGCAGTTCACTGCTCGGGACTAGTAAGGTCAGAGATACGCAGTATTTT.

This chain uses TRBV2 with TRBJ2-1, with 7 bases aligning to TRBD1. V trimming: 6 bases; J trimming: 5 bases; junction bases outside the gene matches: 10. Germline lookup yields CDR1 SNHLY and CDR2 FYNNEI. The CDR3 is 15 residues long. CDR3 in DNA: TGTGCCAGCAGCGCTTTGAGGACAGGAGACAATGAGCAGTTCTTC. It translates to CASSALRTGDNEQFF.

The chain employs TRBV7-3 and TRBJ2-1, with 7 bases lining up with TRBD1. Trimming cost V 5 bases and J 5 bases; bases outside gene matches: 15. The CDR3 runs to 17 residues. CDR1 SGHTA and CDR2 FQGTGA come from the germline V gene. CDR3 sequence: CASSPGVNRGVHNEQFF. The CDR3 nucleotides read TGTGCCAGCAGCCCCGGGGTGAACAGGGGTGTCCACAATGAGCAGTTCTTC.

The V call is TRBV6-5, the J call TRBJ1-1; TRBD1 might be the D (5 bases). Trimming pared 5 bases from V and 1 base from J, leaving 14 bases between. Germline CDR1 MNHEY, CDR2 SVGAGI. This CDR3 contains 15 residues. CDR3: CASSTSGTTNTEAFF. CDR3 nucleotide sequence: TGTGCCAGCAGTACCTCAGGGACCACGAACACTGAAGCTTTCTTT.

The J gene is TRBJ1-4, the V gene TRBV18; tentatively, D is TRBD1 (5 bases). This CDR3 is 13 amino acids long. Trimming pared 8 bases from V and 5 bases from J, leaving 12 bases between. Looked up from germline, CDR1 is KGHSH and CDR2 is LQKENI. This CDR3 reads CASAGTQNEKLFF. Written as DNA, the CDR3 is TGTGCCAGCGCCGGGACTCAAAATGAAAAACTGTTTTTT.

This chain joins TRBV6-1 and TRBJ2-4; D is ambiguous. From germline, CDR1 is MNHNS and CDR2 SASEGT. V gave up 5 bases and J gave up 8 bases, with 10 bases separating them. There are 12 residues in the CDR3. CDR3 in amino acids: CASSTPLDIQYF. Written as DNA, the CDR3 is TGTGCCAGCAGTACCCCTCTTGACATTCAGTACTTC.

This clone was found many times. The chain couples TRBV7-9 to TRBJ2-1; TRBD2 aligns across 8 bases. Germline V gene sequence: CDR1 SEHNR, CDR2 FQNEAQ (reference sequence). After removal of 3 bases from V and 5 bases from J, the junction contained 3 bases not matched to a gene. The CDR3 has 14 residues. In DNA form, the CDR3 reads TGTGCCAGCAGCTTCGGGAGGGCCGACAATGAGCAGTTCTTC. Translated, it gives CASSFGRADNEQFF. The full variable domain, rest sourced from reference TRBV7-9 and TRBJ2-1, is DTGVSQNPRHKITKRGQNVTFRCDPISEHNRLYWYRQTLGQGPEFLTYFQNEAQLEKSRLLSDRFSAERPKGSFSTLEIQRTEQGDSAMYLCASSFGRADNEQFFGPGTRLTVL.

This clone was seen a handful of times. Other DNA sequences in this sample translate to the same CDR3. The chain couples TRBV7-9 to TRBJ1-3; tentatively, D is TRBD1 (5 bases). The V gene lost 6 bases and the J gene lost 2 bases, with 8 bases spanning the gap. CDR1 is SEHNR and CDR2 is FQNEAQ in the germline V gene (reference sequence). The CDR3 has 13 residues. The CDR3 coding sequence is TGTGCCAGCAGTTTGGGGGCTGGAAACACCATATATTTT. It is translated as CASSLGAGNTIYF.

The chain couples TRBV19 to TRBJ1-1; 9 bases map to TRBD1. Germline trimming cut 5 bases from V and 1 base from J; bases unmatched to any gene: 8. CDR3 length: 16 amino acids. The V gene's germline CDR1 is LNHDA and CDR2 SQIVND (reference sequence). CDR3 protein: CASSPRGQGKNTEAFF. Here the CDR3 DNA reads TGTGCCAGTAGTCCGAGAGGACAGGGGAAGAACACTGAAGCTTTCTTT.

This clone was seen just once. This chain uses TRBV5-4 with TRBJ1-3, with D maybe TRBD1 (5 bases). This CDR3 contains 15 residues. Germline V lookup: CDR1 SGHNT, CDR2 YYREEE (reference sequence). Trimming removed 0 bases from V and 7 bases from J, with 14 bases in between. The CDR3 protein is CASSLGGLPGNTIYF. CDR3 coding DNA: TGTGCCAGCAGCTTGGGGGGACTCCCAGGCAACACCATATATTTT.

The chain has TRBV10-1 and TRBJ2-3, with 7 bases that match TRBD2. V was pared by 10 bases and J by 1 base, with 8 bases of the junction left unmatched. The CDR3 runs 14 residues. CDR1 is WNHNN, CDR2 SYGVQD, per germline (reference sequence). The CDR3 loop is CATKAGSGTDTQYF. The CDR3 nucleotides are TGCGCCACCAAAGCGGGATCGGGCACAGATACGCAGTATTTT.

V gene TRBV9 combines with J gene TRBJ2-3; D ambiguous. The V end lost 2 bases, the J end lost 3 bases, and 13 bases lay between the germline ends. The CDR3 runs to 15 residues. Per germline, CDR1 SGDLS and CDR2 YYNGEE. The CDR3 sequence: CASSVLADPTDTQYF. CDR3 sequence (DNA): TGTGCCAGCAGCGTCTTGGCGGACCCAACAGATACGCAGTATTTT.

The chain links TRBV5-1 to TRBJ2-2, with 10 nucleotides matching TRBD2. This CDR3 region has 16 residues. From germline, CDR1 is SGHRS and CDR2 YFSETQ. V was pared by 6 bases and J by 1 base, with 6 bases of the junction left unmatched. CDR3 sequence reads: CASTLAGAWNTGELFF. CDR3 nucleotides: TGCGCCAGCACCCTAGCGGGAGCCTGGAACACCGGGGAGCTGTTTTTT.

V and J are TRBV6-1 and TRBJ2-5, with 9 bases identical to TRBD1. J gave up 4 bases and V 4 bases, and 10 bases lay outside the gene matches. The germline gives CDR1 MNHNS, CDR2 SASEGT. This CDR3 spans 16 amino acids. The CDR3 bases are TGTGCCAGCAGTGGACGGACAGGGGTGCTAGGAGAGACCCAGTACTTC. This sequence encodes CASSGRTGVLGETQYF.

In its sample, this clone was seen a few times. The genes are TRBV29-1 and TRBJ1-1, with TRBD1 matching over 7 bases. Germline CDR1 reads SQVTM; CDR2 reads ANQGSEA. Trimming took 5 bases from V and 5 from J; bases not matched to a gene: 5. The CDR3 length is 12 residues. CDR3 sequence: CSVHQGGTEAFF. Written as DNA, the CDR3 is TGCAGCGTTCACCAGGGGGGGACTGAAGCTTTCTTT.

This clone was found a few times. V is TRBV28 and J is TRBJ1-5; no clear D gene. This CDR3 is built from 16 residues. V was pared by 7 bases and J by 3 bases, with 19 bases between. The germline CDR1 and CDR2 sequences are MDHEN and SYDVKM. The CDR3 DNA is TGTGCCAGCACCTTTGGACCCCAGAGATACAATCAGCCCCAGCATTTT. As protein: CASTFGPQRYNQPQHF.